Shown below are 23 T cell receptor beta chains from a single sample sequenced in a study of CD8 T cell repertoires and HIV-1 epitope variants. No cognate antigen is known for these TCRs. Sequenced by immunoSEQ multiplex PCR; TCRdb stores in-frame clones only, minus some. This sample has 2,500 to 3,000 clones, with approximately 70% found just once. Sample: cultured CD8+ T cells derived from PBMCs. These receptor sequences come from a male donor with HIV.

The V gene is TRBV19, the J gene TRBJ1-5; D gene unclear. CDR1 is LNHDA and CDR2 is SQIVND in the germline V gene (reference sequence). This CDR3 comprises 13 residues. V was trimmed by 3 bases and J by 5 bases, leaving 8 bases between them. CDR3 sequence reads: CASSISPDQPQHF. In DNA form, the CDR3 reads TGTGCCAGTAGTATTTCCCCAGATCAGCCCCAGCATTTT.

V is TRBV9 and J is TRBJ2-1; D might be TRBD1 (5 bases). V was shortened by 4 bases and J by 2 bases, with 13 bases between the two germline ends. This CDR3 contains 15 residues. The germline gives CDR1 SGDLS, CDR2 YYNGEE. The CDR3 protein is CASSLLDTAYNEQFF. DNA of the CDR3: TGTGCCAGCAGCCTTCTGGACACCGCCTACAATGAGCAGTTCTTC.

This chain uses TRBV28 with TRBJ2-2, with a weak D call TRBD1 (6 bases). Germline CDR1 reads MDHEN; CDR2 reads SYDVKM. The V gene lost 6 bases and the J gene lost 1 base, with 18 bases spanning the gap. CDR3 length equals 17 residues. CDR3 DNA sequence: TGTGCCAGCAGCCATCTTAAGGGGGATGTGAACACCGGGGAGCTGTTTTTT. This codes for CASSHLKGDVNTGELFF.

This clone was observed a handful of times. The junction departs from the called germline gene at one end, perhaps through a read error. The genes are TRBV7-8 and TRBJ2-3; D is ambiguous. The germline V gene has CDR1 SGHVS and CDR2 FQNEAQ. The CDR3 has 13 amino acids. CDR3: CASSTIGTDTQYF. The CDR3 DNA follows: TGTGCCAGCAGCACCATTGGCACGGATACGCAGTATTTT.

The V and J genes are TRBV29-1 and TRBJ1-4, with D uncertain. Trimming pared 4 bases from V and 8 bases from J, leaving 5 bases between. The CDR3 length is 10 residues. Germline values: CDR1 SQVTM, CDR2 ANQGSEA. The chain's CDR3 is CSVGGEKLFF. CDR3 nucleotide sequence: TGCAGCGTTGGGGGAGAAAAACTGTTTTTT.

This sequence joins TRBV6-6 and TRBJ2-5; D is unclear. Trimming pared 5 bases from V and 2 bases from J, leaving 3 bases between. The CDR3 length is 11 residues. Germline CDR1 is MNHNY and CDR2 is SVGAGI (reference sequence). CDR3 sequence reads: CASSGQETQYF. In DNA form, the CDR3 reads TGTGCCAGCAGTGGACAAGAGACCCAGTACTTC.

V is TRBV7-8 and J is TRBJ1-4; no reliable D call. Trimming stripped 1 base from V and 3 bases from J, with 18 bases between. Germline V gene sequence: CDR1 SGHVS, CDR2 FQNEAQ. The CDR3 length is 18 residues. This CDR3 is CASSLEFAQREANEKLFF. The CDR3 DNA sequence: TGTGCCAGCAGCTTAGAGTTTGCTCAGAGGGAAGCTAATGAAAAACTGTTTTTT. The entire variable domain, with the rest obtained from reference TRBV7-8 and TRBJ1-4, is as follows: GAGVSQSPRYKVAKRGQDVALRCDPISGHVSLFWYQQALGQGPEFLTYFQNEAQLDKSGLPSDRFFAERPEGSVSTLKIQRTQQEDSAVYLCASSLEFAQREANEKLFFGSGTQLSVL.

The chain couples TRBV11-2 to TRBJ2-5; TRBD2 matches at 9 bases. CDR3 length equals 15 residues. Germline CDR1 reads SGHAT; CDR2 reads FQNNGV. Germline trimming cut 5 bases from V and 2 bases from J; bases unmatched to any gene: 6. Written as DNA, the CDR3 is TGTGCCAGCAGCGATGGACTAGCGAATCAAGAGACCCAGTACTTC. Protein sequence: CASSDGLANQETQYF.

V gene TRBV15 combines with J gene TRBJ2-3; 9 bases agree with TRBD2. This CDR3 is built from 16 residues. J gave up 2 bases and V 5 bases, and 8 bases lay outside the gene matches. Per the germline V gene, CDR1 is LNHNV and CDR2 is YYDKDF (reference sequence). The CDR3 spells CATSSSLAGLTDTQYF. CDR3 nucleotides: TGTGCCACCAGCTCCTCCCTAGCGGGGCTCACAGATACGCAGTATTTT.

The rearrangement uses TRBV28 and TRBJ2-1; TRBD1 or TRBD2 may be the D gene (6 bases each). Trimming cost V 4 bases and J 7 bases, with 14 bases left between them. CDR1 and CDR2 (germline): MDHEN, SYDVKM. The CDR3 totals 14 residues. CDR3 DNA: TGTGCCAGCAGTTCCCTAGGGGGGCTGAATGAGCAGTTCTTC. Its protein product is CASSSLGGLNEQFF.

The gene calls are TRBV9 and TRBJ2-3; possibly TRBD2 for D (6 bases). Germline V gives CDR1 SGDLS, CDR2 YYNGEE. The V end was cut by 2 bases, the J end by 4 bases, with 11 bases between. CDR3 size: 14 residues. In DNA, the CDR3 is TGTGCCAGCAGCGTTTATAGCGGATCAGATACGCAGTATTTT. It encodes CASSVYSGSDTQYF.

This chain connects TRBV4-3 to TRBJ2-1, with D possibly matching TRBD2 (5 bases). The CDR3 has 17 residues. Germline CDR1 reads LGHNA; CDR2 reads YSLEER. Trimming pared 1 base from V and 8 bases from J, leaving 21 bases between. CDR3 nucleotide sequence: TGCGCCAGCAGCCAAGCCCCCCTACCACTAGATCTAGATGAGCAGTTCTTC. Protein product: CASSQAPLPLDLDEQFF.

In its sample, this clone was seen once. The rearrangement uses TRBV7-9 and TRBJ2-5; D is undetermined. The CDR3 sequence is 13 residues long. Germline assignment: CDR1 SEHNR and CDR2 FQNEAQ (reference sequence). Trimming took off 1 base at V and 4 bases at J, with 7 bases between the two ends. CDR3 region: CASSLVDGETQYF. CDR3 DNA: TGTGCCAGCAGCTTAGTCGACGGAGAGACCCAGTACTTC.

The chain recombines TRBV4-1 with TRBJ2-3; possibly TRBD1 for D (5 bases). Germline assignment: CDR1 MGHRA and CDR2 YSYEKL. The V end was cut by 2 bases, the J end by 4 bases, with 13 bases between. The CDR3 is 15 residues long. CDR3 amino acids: CASSQSSQGADTQYF. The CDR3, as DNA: TGCGCCAGCAGCCAATCCTCTCAGGGTGCAGATACGCAGTATTTT.

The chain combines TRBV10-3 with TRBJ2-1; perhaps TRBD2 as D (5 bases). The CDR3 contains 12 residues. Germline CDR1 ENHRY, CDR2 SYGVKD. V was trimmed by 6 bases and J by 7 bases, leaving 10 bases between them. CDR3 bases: TGTGCCATCAGGAATAGGGAGAATGAGCAGTTCTTC. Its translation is CAIRNRENEQFF.

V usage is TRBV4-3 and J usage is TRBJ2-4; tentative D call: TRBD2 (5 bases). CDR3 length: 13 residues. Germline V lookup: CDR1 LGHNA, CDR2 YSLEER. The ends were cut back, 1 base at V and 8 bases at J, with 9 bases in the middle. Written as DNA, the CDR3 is TGCGCCAGCAGCCAAGGGGTGAGGGACATTCAGTACTTC. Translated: CASSQGVRDIQYF.

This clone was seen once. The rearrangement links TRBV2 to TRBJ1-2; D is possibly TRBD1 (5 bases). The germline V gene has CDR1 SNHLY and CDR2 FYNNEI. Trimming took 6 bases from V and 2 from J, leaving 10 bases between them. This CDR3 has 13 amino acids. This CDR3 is CASSGTFNYGYTF. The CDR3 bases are TGTGCCAGCAGCGGGACGTTCAACTATGGCTACACCTTC.

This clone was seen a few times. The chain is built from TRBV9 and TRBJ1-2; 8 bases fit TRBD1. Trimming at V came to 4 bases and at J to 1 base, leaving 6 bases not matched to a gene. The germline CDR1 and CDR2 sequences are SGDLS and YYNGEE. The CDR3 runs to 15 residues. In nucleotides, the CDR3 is TGTGCCAGCAGCCCGGGACAGGTTCTTAACTATGGCTACACCTTC. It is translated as CASSPGQVLNYGYTF. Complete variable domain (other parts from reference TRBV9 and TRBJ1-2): DSGVTQTPKHLITATGQRVTLRCSPRSGDLSVYWYQQSLDQGLQFLIQYYNGEERAKGNILERFSAQQFPDLHSELNLSSLELGDSALYFCASSPGQVLNYGYTFGSGTRLTVV.

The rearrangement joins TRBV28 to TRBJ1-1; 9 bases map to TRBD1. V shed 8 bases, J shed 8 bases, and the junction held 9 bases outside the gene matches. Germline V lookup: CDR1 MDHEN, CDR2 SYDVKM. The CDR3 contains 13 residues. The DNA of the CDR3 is TGTGCCAGCGTACTAACCGGGACAGGGGAAGCTTTCTTT. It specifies CASVLTGTGEAFF.

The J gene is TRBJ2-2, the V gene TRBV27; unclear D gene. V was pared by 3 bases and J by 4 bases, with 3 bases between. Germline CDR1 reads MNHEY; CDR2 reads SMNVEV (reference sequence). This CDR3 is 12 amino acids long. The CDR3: CASSFGTGELFF. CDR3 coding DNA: TGTGCCAGCAGTTTCGGCACCGGGGAGCTGTTTTTT.

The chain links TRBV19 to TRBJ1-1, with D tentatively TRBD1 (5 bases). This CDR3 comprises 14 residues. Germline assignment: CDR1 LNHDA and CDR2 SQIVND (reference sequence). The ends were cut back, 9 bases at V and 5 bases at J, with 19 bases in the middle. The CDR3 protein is CASQSQGSGTEAFF. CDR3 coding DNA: TGTGCCAGCCAATCCCAGGGATCGGGGACTGAAGCTTTCTTT.

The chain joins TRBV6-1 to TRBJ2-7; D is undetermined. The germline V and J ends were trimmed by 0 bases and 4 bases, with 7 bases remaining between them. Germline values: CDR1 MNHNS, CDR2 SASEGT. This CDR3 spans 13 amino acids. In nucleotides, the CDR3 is TGTGCCAGCAGTGAAGCGACCGCATACGAGCAGTACTTC. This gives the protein CASSEATAYEQYF.

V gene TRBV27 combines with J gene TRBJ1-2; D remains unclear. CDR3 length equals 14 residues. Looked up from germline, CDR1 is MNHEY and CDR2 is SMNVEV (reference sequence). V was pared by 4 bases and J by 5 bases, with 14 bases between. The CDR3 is CASSSRTGIYGYTF. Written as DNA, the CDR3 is TGTGCCAGCAGTTCCCGAACCGGGATTTATGGCTACACCTTC.